This T cell receptor (beta chain) was observed in a study of PD-L1 blockade in urothelial cancer. Study-wide context: Patients' histories included 0 to 3 prior chemotherapy regimens. The researchers analyzed blood 3 weeks (second dose) and 6 weeks after treatment start. Blood yielded a median of approximately 130,000 T cells per sample.

CDR3 size: 16 residues. From germline, CDR1 is SNHLY and CDR2 FYNNEI. Each PCR reaction had synthetic TCR analog templates spiked into it. Method: immunoSEQ multiplex PCR; TCRdb's copy keeps in-frame clones and lacks some. This table has some 120,000 clones, 75% to 90% appearing once. Time point in this sample: peripheral blood 6 weeks after treatment start. This TCR derives from a man aged 60 to 69 with urothelial cancer. The chain carries TRBV2 and TRBJ2-6; TRBD1 aligns across 7 bases. The source material was PBMCs, sampled around atezolizumab (anti-PD-L1) treatment. The CDR3: CAQRGQGSSGANVLTF. CDR3 bases: TGTGCGCAAAGGGGGCAGGGGAGCTCTGGGGCCAACGTCCTGACTTTC.